These 32 T cell receptor beta chains were sequenced from one sample in a study of human T cells and chemical hapten exposure. MiXCR, run by TCRdb on the RACE reads, gives a single entry per CDR3 protein. The repertoire holds tens of thousands of distinct CDR3 sequences, roughly 13% seen once, with approximately 5% in the top ten. The time point was: patch test 3, about 24 weeks after DPC sensitization. Treatment given: therapeutic diphenylcyclopropenone sensitization with weekly scalp DPC. Source: whole blood, taken in connection with sensitization to the hapten diphenylcyclopropenone (DPC). The source of these receptors is a woman aged 45-65 years with alopecia areata. Some clones in this sample may be carry-over from other donors' samples.

This clonotype has ten or more counts. Here the CDR3 reads CASSEGVNYGYTF. DNA of the CDR3: TGTGCCAGCAGTGAAGGGGTGAACTATGGCTACACCTTC. The V gene is TRBV2, the J gene TRBJ1-2; D is unclear. CDR1 and CDR2 (germline): SNHLY, FYNNEI. The CDR3 totals 13 residues. Trimming cost V 1 base and J 2 bases, with 5 bases left between them.

This clonotype was recorded many times. The gene calls are TRBV5-5 and TRBJ1-4; 11 nucleotides align to TRBD1. Per the germline V gene, CDR1 is SGHKS and CDR2 is YYEKEE (reference sequence). With 4 bases clipped from V and 7 bases from J, the junction kept 6 bases outside the gene matches. The length of the CDR3 is 15 residues. The CDR3 DNA reads TGTGCCAGCAGCGAATCCGGGACAGGGGGTGAAAAACTGTTTTTT. The encoded protein is CASSESGTGGEKLFF. The full variable domain, in which reference TRBV5-5 and TRBJ1-4 provide the parts outside the CDR3, is DAGVTQSPTHLIKTRGQQVTLRCSPISGHKSVSWYQQVLGQGPQFIFQYYEKEERGRGNFPDRFSARQFPNYSSELNVNALLLGDSALYLCASSESGTGGEKLFFGSGTQLSVL.

This clonotype came up many times. The CDR3 nucleotides are TGTGCCAGCAGTTTAGGGTCGGGACAGGGAAAACCTGAAGCTTTCTTT. Protein: CASSLGSGQGKPEAFF. V usage is TRBV12-3 or TRBV12-4 and J usage is TRBJ1-1; 9 positions agree with TRBD1. V dropped 1 base and J dropped 6; count of bases not matched to a gene: 9. The CDR3 sequence is 16 residues long.

This clonotype was detected a few times. The CDR3, as DNA: TGTGCCAGTAGTCCAGGGGTGGAGACTGAAGCTTTCTTT. As protein: CASSPGVETEAFF. The chain recombines TRBV19 with TRBJ1-1, with a weak D call TRBD1 (6 bases). The V gene's germline CDR1 is LNHDA and CDR2 SQIVND (reference sequence). V was cut by 5 bases and J by 5 bases, with 12 bases left in between. This CDR3 has 13 amino acids. Variable domain in full (rest from reference TRBV19 and TRBJ1-1): DGGITQSPKYLFRKEGQNVTLSCEQNLNHDAMYWYRQDPGQGLRLIYYSQIVNDFQKGDIAEGYSVSREKKESFPLTVTSAQKNPTAFYLCASSPGVETEAFFGQGTRLTVV.

This clonotype was observed many times. This rearrangement joins TRBV20-1 to TRBJ1-5; D is ambiguous. V was cut by 0 bases and J by 2 bases, with 8 bases left in between. This CDR3 spans 14 amino acids. Germline V gives CDR1 DFQATT, CDR2 SNEGSKA (reference sequence). This chain's CDR3 is CSARDGRGNQPQHF. The CDR3 DNA reads as TGCAGTGCTAGAGACGGAAGGGGCAATCAGCCCCAGCATTTT.

The chain recombines TRBV20-1 with TRBJ2-1; D is unclear. The CDR3 length is 18 residues. The V end lost 7 bases, the J end lost 0 bases, and 25 bases lay between the germline ends. The V gene's germline CDR1 is DFQATT and CDR2 SNEGSKA (reference sequence). The CDR3 region is CSVEPPLSWRSSYNEQFF. The DNA for the CDR3 is TGCAGTGTAGAGCCCCCCCTTTCCTGGCGGAGCTCCTACAATGAGCAGTTCTTC.

J is TRBJ2-5 and V is TRBV13; 12 nucleotides align to TRBD2. J lost 2 bases, V lost 5 bases, and 6 bases had no gene match. From germline, CDR1 is PRHDT and CDR2 FYEKMQ (reference sequence). This CDR3 contains 16 residues. The CDR3 sequence is CASSAGLAGIQETQYF. The CDR3 nucleotides read TGTGCCAGCAGCGCAGGACTAGCGGGAATACAAGAGACCCAGTACTTC.

This clonotype was counted only a few times. The CDR3 sequence is CASSTHRGMGVGAFF. CDR3 DNA: TGTGCCAGCAGTACGCACAGGGGGATGGGAGTGGGAGCTTTCTTT. The chain recombines TRBV27 with TRBJ1-1, with 8 bases fitting TRBD1. The germline gives CDR1 MNHEY, CDR2 SMNVEV (reference sequence). V shed 5 bases, J shed 10 bases, and the junction held 15 bases outside the gene matches. This CDR3 contains 15 residues.

This clonotype was found many times. The J gene is TRBJ1-1, the V gene TRBV12-3 or TRBV12-4; D unclear. V gave up 2 bases and J gave up 3 bases, with 7 bases separating them. The CDR3 runs to 13 residues. The CDR3 region is CASSLRGYTEAFF. As DNA, the CDR3 is TGTGCCAGCAGTTTACGAGGTTACACTGAAGCTTTCTTT.

This clonotype was recorded many times. This CDR3 is CSVGIYNEQFF. The CDR3 DNA reads as TGCAGCGTTGGGATTTACAATGAGCAGTTCTTC. The chain combines TRBV29-1 with TRBJ2-1; D not resolved. Germline lookup yields CDR1 SQVTM and CDR2 ANQGSEA. The CDR3 contains 11 residues. V lost 4 bases and J 4 bases, leaving 5 bases between the germline ends.

In regard to this clonotype: This could be a read error, since a much larger clone is one nucleotide away. The CDR3 DNA sequence: TGTGCCAGCAGCCAATCGGCAAATTCACCCCTCCACTTT. Its protein product is CASSQSANSPLHF. This chain connects TRBV3-1 to TRBJ1-6; D ambiguous. Trimming left V 2 bases short and J 7 bases short, with 6 bases between. This CDR3 spans 13 amino acids. Germline assignment: CDR1 LGHDT and CDR2 YNNKEL (reference sequence).

This clonotype was seen repeatedly, ten times or more. J is TRBJ1-2 and V is TRBV7-9; the match to TRBD1 covers 9 bases. V shed 4 bases and J 0 bases; nucleotides not matched to a gene: 15. This CDR3 has 19 amino acids. Germline assignment: CDR1 SEHNR and CDR2 FQNEAQ (reference sequence). CDR3 coding DNA: TGTGCCAGCAGCTCCAGTGACAGGGGGTACTCCATAGCTAACTATGGCTACACCTTC. This encodes CASSSSDRGYSIANYGYTF.

In its sample, this clonotype was seen many times. The chain carries TRBV21-1 and TRBJ2-2; the table's D call, TRBD2, was not checked against the DNA. TRBV21-1 is noted as a pseudogene. The CDR3 is 17 amino acids. The CDR3 sequence is CASSKSLAGGNTGELFF. CDR3 sequence (DNA): TGTGCCAGCAGCAAAAGTTTAGCGGGAGGGAACACCGGGGAGCTGTTTTTT.

The genes are TRBV19 and TRBJ1-5, with 7 bases matching TRBD1. This CDR3 has 15 amino acids. V shed 0 bases, J shed 3 bases, and the junction held 2 bases outside the gene matches. CDR1 LNHDA and CDR2 SQIVND come from the germline V gene (reference sequence). CDR3: CASSIEGTANQPQHF. The DNA for the CDR3 is TGTGCCAGTAGTATAGAGGGGACAGCCAATCAGCCCCAGCATTTT. The variable domain in full, with the rest retrieved from reference TRBV19 and TRBJ1-5, is DGGITQSPKYLFRKEGQNVTLSCEQNLNHDAMYWYRQDPGQGLRLIYYSQIVNDFQKGDIAEGYSVSREKKESFPLTVTSAQKNPTAFYLCASSIEGTANQPQHFGDGTRLSIL.

This clonotype has a count of ten or more. The gene calls are TRBV29-1 and TRBJ2-6, with 11 bases fitting TRBD1. Trimming cost V 0 bases and J 3 bases; bases outside gene matches: 13. The V gene's germline CDR1 is SQVTM and CDR2 ANQGSEA. This CDR3 has 20 amino acids. The CDR3 DNA is TGCAGCGTTGAAGAACTACTAGGGACAGGGGGAGATAGTGGGGCCAACGTCCTGACTTTC. Translated, it gives CSVEELLGTGGDSGANVLTF.

This clonotype has at least ten counts. The gene calls are TRBV29-1 and TRBJ1-1; D may be TRBD1 (6 bases). The germline V and J ends were trimmed by 6 bases and 7 bases, with 18 bases remaining between them. Germline loops: CDR1 SQVTM, CDR2 ANQGSEA. The CDR3 is made up of 13 amino acids. The DNA of the CDR3 is TGCAGCGTAGCGGGACCCCTAGGGGGTGAAGCTTTCTTT. It is translated as CSVAGPLGGEAFF.

There are many counts of this clonotype. The rearrangement joins TRBV7-8 to TRBJ2-4; unclear D gene. Germline V gene sequence: CDR1 SGHVS, CDR2 FQNEAQ. V was trimmed by 1 base and J by 8 bases, leaving 15 bases between them. The CDR3 extends over 15 amino acids. The CDR3 region has the DNA TGTGCCAGCAGCTTAGGGGTCGTGCTTGGAGACATTCAGTACTTC. It translates to CASSLGVVLGDIQYF.

The chain links TRBV4-1 to TRBJ1-2; TRBD1 is a possible D gene (6 bases). The germline gives CDR1 MGHRA, CDR2 YSYEKL. The germline V and J ends were trimmed by 1 base and 7 bases, with 19 bases remaining between them. CDR3 length: 16 amino acids. The CDR3, as DNA: TGCGCCAGCAGCCAAGTCCTGCGGGGATTGGGGGCTGGCTACACCTTC. Its translation is CASSQVLRGLGAGYTF.

This clonotype was recorded many times. The chain recombines TRBV20-1 with TRBJ1-5; D uncertain. Trimming stripped 3 bases from V and 6 bases from J, with 12 bases between. The CDR3 spans 13 residues. In germline, CDR1 is DFQATT, CDR2 SNEGSKA (reference sequence). The CDR3 region has the DNA TGCAGTGCTAGTTTGGGTATGGGTCAGCCCCAGCATTTT. Protein sequence: CSASLGMGQPQHF.

This clonotype has just a few counts. V and J are TRBV12-3 or TRBV12-4 and TRBJ1-5; the D gene is possibly TRBD1 (5 bases). Trimming cost V 3 bases and J 5 bases, with 8 bases left between them. CDR3 length: 13 residues. DNA for the CDR3: TGTGCCAGCAGTTTGAAGGGGTATCAGCCCCAGCATTTT. Translating it yields CASSLKGYQPQHF.

This clonotype was observed many times. The chain joins TRBV20-1 to TRBJ2-3; 11 positions agree with TRBD2. V shed 3 bases and J 1 base; nucleotides not matched to a gene: 3. The CDR3 runs 15 residues. Germline CDR1 DFQATT, CDR2 SNEGSKA (reference sequence). CDR3 in amino acids: CSARPGLAGTDTQYF. In DNA, the CDR3 is TGCAGTGCTAGGCCGGGACTAGCGGGCACAGATACGCAGTATTTT.

The chain carries TRBV5-4 and TRBJ2-6; D call uncertain. The germline V gene encodes CDR1 SGHNT and CDR2 YYREEE (reference sequence). This CDR3 spans 17 amino acids. Trimming took 1 base from V and 0 from J, leaving 11 bases between them. The CDR3 spells CASSLRTVYSGANVLTF. Written as DNA, the CDR3 is TGTGCCAGCAGCTTGAGGACCGTCTACTCTGGGGCCAACGTCCTGACTTTC.

This clonotype was picked up a small number of times. The genes are TRBV27 and TRBJ2-5; TRBD2 might be the D (6 bases). CDR1 MNHEY and CDR2 SMNVEV come from the germline V gene (reference sequence). The V and J ends lost 0 bases and 5 bases respectively, with 10 bases between them. There are 14 residues in the CDR3. The CDR3 sequence is CASSLSQGGETQYF. As DNA, the CDR3 is TGTGCCAGCAGTTTATCCCAGGGAGGCGAGACCCAGTACTTC.

In its sample, this clonotype was seen a few times. This chain's CDR3 is CASNPDWADTQYF. DNA for the CDR3: TGTGCCAGCAACCCGGATTGGGCAGATACGCAGTATTTT. The V call is TRBV28, the J call TRBJ2-3, with D unresolved. The germline V gene has CDR1 MDHEN and CDR2 SYDVKM. V gave up 7 bases and J gave up 4 bases, with 12 bases separating them. The CDR3 is 13 residues long.

The V gene is TRBV11-2, the J gene TRBJ2-6; the D is unclear. V lost 4 bases and J 0 bases, leaving 10 bases between the germline ends. The CDR3 is made up of 16 amino acids. Germline V gene lookup returns CDR1 SGHAT and CDR2 FQNNGV. This chain's CDR3 is CASSSSTASGANVLTF. The CDR3 nucleotides are TGTGCCAGCAGCTCCTCGACCGCCTCTGGGGCCAACGTCCTGACTTTC.

The rearrangement links TRBV7-9 to TRBJ2-1; possibly TRBD2 for D (5 bases). The CDR3 totals 13 residues. Trimming cost V 7 bases and J 7 bases, with 14 bases left between them. From germline, CDR1 is SEHNR and CDR2 FQNEAQ (reference sequence). CDR3 region: CASTGLQINEQFF. CDR3 bases: TGTGCCAGCACCGGACTGCAGATTAATGAGCAGTTCTTC.

This clonotype was counted a few times. The DNA of the CDR3 is TGTGCCAGTAGTATCCTGCCGGCGCACAATGAGCAGTTCTTC. It yields the protein CASSILPAHNEQFF. V is TRBV19 and J is TRBJ2-1, with D unclear. CDR1 and CDR2 from the germline V gene are LNHDA and SQIVND (reference sequence). Between the trimmed V and J ends, which lost 3 bases and 5 bases, there was a span of 11 bases. The CDR3 runs 14 residues.

V usage is TRBV20-1 and J usage is TRBJ1-5, with 7 bases aligning to TRBD1. The germline V gene has CDR1 DFQATT and CDR2 SNEGSKA (reference sequence). The CDR3 contains 15 residues. V lost 5 bases and J lost 0; bases outside the gene matches: 7. The CDR3 DNA follows: TGCAGTGCTTCGGGACAGACGTATAGCAATCAGCCCCAGCATTTT. Protein product: CSASGQTYSNQPQHF.

The chain uses TRBV5-1 and TRBJ1-3; 7 bases agree with TRBD1. Germline V gene data show CDR1 as SGHRS and CDR2 as YFSETQ. The CDR3 length is 13 residues. Trimming cost V 4 bases and J 3 bases; bases outside gene matches: 1. CDR3 protein: CASSRDSGNTIYF. The CDR3 region has the DNA TGCGCCAGCAGCAGGGACAGTGGAAACACCATATATTTT.

The rearrangement links TRBV7-6 to TRBJ2-1, with 12 nucleotides matching TRBD2. The V segment lost 3 bases and the J segment 4 bases; nucleotides outside the gene matches: 4. Germline CDR1 is SGHVS and CDR2 is FNYEAQ. CDR3 length: 16 amino acids. The CDR3 reads CASSFLLAGGYNEQFF. CDR3 coding DNA: TGTGCCAGCAGCTTCCTTCTAGCGGGAGGGTACAATGAGCAGTTCTTC.

This clonotype has more than one count but fewer than ten. The gene calls are TRBV5-1 and TRBJ1-2; 10 positions agree with TRBD1. The CDR3 is 13 amino acids. V was pared by 4 bases and J by 5 bases, with 2 bases of the junction left unmatched. Germline CDR1 and CDR2: SGHRS and YFSETQ. The CDR3 DNA is TGCGCCAGCAGCCAGGGACAGGGGTATGGCTACACCTTC. This encodes CASSQGQGYGYTF.

This clonotype appeared many times. The chain couples TRBV29-1 to TRBJ1-2; D is unclear. Per germline, CDR1 SQVTM and CDR2 ANQGSEA. This CDR3 region has 12 residues. Between the trimmed V and J ends, which lost 4 bases and 4 bases, there was a span of 10 bases. CDR3 residues: CSVGVGFYGYTF. The CDR3 nucleotides are TGCAGCGTTGGTGTGGGGTTCTATGGCTACACCTTC.